This T cell receptor beta chain stems from a study of a mutant IDH1 vaccine in newly diagnosed glioma. The overall study: Patients were started on vaccination 4-6 weeks after radiotherapy alone, or with temozolomide cycles. Patients previously underwent radiotherapy, temozolomide, or both, and most underwent both. General study findings and limits: Patients showed vaccine-induced immune responses at a rate of approximately 92%.

The table lists this clone with a count of one. No antigen is known for it. Trimming took 4 bases from V and 2 from J; bases not matched to a gene: 4. The CDR3 is made up of 14 amino acids. CDR1 is SGDLS and CDR2 is YYNGEE in the germline V gene. The time point denotes: week 35, safety follow-up. It was 300 ug of mutant IDH1 20-mer peptide that made up each vaccine dose, given with topical imiquimod. Those who donated had recent WHO grade 3 or 4 IDH1-mutant, ATRX-lost astrocytomas. Repertoires were generated with immunoSEQ multiplex PCR, while TCRdb's copy carries only in-frame clones and drops some. The table has fewer than 45,000 clones, 80% to 90% seen once.

The receptor's source is a middle-aged man with glioma. This chain links TRBV9 with TRBJ1-2; 8 bases are a match to TRBD1. Here the sequenced sample was PBMCs, taken from a glioma patient whose treatment included an IDH1 peptide vaccine. CDR3 in amino acids: CASSPGQGNYGYTF. The CDR3 nucleotides are TGTGCCAGCAGCCCCGGACAGGGCAACTATGGCTACACCTTC. The full variable domain, rest sourced from reference TRBV9 and TRBJ1-2, is DSGVTQTPKHLITATGQRVTLRCSPRSGDLSVYWYQQSLDQGLQFLIQYYNGEERAKGNILERFSAQQFPDLHSELNLSSLELGDSALYFCASSPGQGNYGYTFGSGTRLTVV.